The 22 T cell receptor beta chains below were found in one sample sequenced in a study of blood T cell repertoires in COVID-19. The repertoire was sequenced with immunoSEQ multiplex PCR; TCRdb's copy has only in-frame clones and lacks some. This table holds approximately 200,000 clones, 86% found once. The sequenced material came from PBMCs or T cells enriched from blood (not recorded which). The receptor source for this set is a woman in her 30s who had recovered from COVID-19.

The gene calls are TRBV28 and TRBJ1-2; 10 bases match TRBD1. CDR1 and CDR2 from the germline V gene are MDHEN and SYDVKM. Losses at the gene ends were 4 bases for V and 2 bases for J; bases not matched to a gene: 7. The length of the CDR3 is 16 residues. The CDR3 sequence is CASSSSDRGGNYGYTF. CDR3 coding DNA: TGTGCCAGCAGTTCCTCGGACAGGGGGGGGAACTATGGCTACACCTTC.

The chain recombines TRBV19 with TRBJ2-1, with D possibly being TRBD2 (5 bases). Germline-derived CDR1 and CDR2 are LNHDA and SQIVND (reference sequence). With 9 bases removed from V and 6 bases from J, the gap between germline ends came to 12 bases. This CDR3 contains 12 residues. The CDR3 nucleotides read TGTGCCAGCCAGAGGGAGCCCAATGAGCAGTTCTTC. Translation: CASQREPNEQFF.

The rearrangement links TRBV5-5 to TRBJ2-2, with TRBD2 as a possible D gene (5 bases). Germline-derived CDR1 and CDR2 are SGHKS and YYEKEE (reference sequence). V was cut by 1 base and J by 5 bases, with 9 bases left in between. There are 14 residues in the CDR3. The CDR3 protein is CASSLYPGTGELFF. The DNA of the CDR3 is TGTGCCAGCAGCTTGTATCCGGGAACCGGGGAGCTGTTTTTT.

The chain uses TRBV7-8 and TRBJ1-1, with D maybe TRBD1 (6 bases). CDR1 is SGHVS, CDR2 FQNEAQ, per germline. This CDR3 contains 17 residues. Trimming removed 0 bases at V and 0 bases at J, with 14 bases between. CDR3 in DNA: TGTGCCAGCAGCTTAGCGATTATGGGGGCGGTGAACACTGAAGCTTTCTTT. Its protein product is CASSLAIMGAVNTEAFF.

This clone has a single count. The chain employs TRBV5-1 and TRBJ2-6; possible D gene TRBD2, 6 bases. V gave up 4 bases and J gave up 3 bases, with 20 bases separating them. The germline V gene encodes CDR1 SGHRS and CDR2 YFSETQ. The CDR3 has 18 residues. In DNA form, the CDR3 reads TGCGCCAGCAGCCGGGGTTCGGGGCTAGCGAGTGGGGCCAACGTCCTGACTTTC. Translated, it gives CASSRGSGLASGANVLTF.

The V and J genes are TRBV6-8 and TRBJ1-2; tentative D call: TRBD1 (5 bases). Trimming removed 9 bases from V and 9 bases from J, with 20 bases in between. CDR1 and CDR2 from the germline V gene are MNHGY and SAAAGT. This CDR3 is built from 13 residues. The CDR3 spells CARNQTASARYTF. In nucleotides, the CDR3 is TGTGCCAGAAACCAGACAGCTTCTGCGCGCTACACCTTC.

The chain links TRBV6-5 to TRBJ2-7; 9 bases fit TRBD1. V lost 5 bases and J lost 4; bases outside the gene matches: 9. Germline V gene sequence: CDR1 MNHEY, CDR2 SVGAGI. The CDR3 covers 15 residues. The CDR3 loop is CASSSFGTGLYEQYF. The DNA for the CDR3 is TGTGCCAGCAGTAGCTTCGGGACAGGGTTATACGAGCAGTACTTC.

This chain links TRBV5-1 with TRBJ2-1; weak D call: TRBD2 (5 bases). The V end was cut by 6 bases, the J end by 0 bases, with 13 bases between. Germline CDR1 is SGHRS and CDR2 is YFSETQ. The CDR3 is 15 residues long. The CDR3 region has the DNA TGCGCCAGCACGACAAGCGGTAGCTCCTACAATGAGCAGTTCTTC. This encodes CASTTSGSSYNEQFF.

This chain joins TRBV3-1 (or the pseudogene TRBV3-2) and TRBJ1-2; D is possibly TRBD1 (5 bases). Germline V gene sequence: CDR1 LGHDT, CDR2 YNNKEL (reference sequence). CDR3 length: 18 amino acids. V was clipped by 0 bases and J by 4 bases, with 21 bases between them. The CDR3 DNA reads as TGTGCCAGCAGCCAAGATGAGTGGGTTCGGGGGGGAGGCTATGGCTACACCTTC. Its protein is CASSQDEWVRGGGYGYTF.

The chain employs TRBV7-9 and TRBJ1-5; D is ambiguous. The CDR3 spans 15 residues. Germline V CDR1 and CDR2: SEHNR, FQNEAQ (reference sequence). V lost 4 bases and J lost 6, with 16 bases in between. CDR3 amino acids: CASSSTATPAQPQHF. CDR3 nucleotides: TGTGCCAGCAGCTCAACAGCAACTCCCGCTCAGCCCCAGCATTTT.

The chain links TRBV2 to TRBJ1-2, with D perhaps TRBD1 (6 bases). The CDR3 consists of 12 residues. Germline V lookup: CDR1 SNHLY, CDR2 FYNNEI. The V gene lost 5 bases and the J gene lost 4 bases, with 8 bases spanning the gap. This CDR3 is CASSWDTYGYTF. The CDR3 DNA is TGTGCCAGCAGTTGGGACACCTATGGCTACACCTTC.

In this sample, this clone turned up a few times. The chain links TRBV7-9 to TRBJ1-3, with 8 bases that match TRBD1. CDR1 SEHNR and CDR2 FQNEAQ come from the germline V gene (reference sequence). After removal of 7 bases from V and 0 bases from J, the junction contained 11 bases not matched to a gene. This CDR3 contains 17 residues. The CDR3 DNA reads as TGTGCCAGCATCCCCCCGACAGGGGCCCTCTCTGGAAACACCATATATTTT. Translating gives CASIPPTGALSGNTIYF.

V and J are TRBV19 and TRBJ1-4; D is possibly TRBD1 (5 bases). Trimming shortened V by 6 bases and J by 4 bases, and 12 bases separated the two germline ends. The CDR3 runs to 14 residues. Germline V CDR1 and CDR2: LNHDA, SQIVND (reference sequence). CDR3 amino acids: CASRDTPGNEKLFF. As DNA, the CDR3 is TGTGCCAGTAGGGACACCCCGGGTAATGAAAAACTGTTTTTT.

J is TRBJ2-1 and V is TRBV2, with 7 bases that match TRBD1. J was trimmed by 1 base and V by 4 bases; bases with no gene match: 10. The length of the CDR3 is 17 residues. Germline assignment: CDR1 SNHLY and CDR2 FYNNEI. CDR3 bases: TGTGCCAGCAGTGGGACCGAGAGGGGGCCTTCCTACAATGAGCAGTTCTTC. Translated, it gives CASSGTERGPSYNEQFF.

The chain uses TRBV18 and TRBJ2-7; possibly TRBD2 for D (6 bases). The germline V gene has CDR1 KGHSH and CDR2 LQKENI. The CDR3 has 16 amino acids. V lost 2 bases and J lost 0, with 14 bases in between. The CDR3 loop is CASSPSEGSSSYEQYF. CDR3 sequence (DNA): TGTGCCAGCTCACCATCGGAGGGATCGAGCTCCTACGAGCAGTACTTC.

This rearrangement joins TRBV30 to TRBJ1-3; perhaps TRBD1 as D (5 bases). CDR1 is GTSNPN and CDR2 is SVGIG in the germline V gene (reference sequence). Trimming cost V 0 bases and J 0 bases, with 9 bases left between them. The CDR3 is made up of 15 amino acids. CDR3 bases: TGTGCCTGGAGTGTACGACAGAGCTCTGGAAACACCATATATTTT. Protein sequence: CAWSVRQSSGNTIYF.

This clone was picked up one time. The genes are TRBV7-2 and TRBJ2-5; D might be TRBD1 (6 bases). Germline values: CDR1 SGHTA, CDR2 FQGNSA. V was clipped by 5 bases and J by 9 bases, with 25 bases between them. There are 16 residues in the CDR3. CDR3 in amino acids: CASSIGTGTRGKSQYF. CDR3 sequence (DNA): TGTGCCAGCAGCATCGGAACCGGGACAAGGGGGAAGTCCCAGTACTTC.

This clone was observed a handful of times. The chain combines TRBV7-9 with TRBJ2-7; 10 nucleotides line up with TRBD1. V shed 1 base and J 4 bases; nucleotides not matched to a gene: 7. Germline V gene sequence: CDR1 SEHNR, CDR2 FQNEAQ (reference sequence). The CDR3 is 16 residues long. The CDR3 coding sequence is TGTGCCAGCAGCTTAGGCGGCGGACAGGGGGGATACGAGCAGTACTTC. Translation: CASSLGGGQGGYEQYF.

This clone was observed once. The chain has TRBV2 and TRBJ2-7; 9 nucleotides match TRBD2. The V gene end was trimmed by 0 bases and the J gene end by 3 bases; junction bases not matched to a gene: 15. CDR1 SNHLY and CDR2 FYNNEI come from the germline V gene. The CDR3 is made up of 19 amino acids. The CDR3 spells CASSEARLAGTSLFYEQYF. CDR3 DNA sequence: TGTGCCAGCAGTGAAGCGCGTCTAGCGGGAACCAGCCTCTTCTACGAGCAGTACTTC.

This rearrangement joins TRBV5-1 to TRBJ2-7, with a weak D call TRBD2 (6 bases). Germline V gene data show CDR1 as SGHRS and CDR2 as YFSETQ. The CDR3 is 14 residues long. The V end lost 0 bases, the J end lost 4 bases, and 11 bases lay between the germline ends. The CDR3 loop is CASSLDSRGYEQYF. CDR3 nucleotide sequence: TGCGCCAGCAGCTTGGATTCGCGGGGATACGAGCAGTACTTC.

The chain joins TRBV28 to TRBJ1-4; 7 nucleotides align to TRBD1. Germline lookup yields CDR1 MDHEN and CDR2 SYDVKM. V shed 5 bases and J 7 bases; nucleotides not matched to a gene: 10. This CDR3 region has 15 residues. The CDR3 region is CASSGETGSGEKLFF. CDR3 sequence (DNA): TGTGCCAGCAGTGGGGAGACAGGGTCGGGTGAAAAACTGTTTTTT.

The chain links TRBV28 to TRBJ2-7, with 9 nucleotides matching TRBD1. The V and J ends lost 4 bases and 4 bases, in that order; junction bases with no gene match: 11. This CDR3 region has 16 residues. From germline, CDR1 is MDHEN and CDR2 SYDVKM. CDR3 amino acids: CASSSSGTGRRYEQYF. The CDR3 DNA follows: TGTGCCAGCAGTTCGTCCGGGACAGGGAGGAGGTACGAGCAGTACTTC.